The clone carrying this TCR beta chain was observed a handful of times. Germline values: CDR1 MNHEY, CDR2 SMNVEV (reference sequence). This CDR3 is 13 amino acids long. The V gene lost 8 bases and the J gene lost 9 bases, with 14 bases spanning the gap. Both iRepertoire HTBI primers and Arm-PCR of CDR3 regions were used to build the TCR beta libraries. TCRdb reanalysed the multiplex PCR reads using MiXCR and keeps one entry per CDR3 protein. The sample shows over 500,000 distinct CDR3 sequences, approximately 16% of them seen only once. This specimen comes from a study of regulatory T cells in long-lasting Graves disease. Noted time point: newly diagnosed GD, antithyroid drugs for less than 3 months. RNA extracted from PBMCs served as the sequencing template. Guidelines of the American Thyroid Association were used to diagnose Graves' disease. These sequences were also reported in another study, on T cells in Graves' hyperthyroidism and ophthalmopathy.

This TCR was recovered from a man between 18 and 29 years old with Graves disease. The sequencing used peripheral blood mononuclear cells (PBMCs), collected at new diagnosis, from a patient treated with antithyroid drugs. This chain joins TRBV27 and TRBJ1-6; the D is unclear. The DNA of the CDR3 is TGTGCCAGCTCCCAAGTGAGATTTTCACCCCTCCACTTT. Translating gives CASSQVRFSPLHF.